The entry below describes one T cell receptor beta chain. Its antigen remains unidentified. These data originate in a study of graft-versus-host responses after intestinal transplantation. The overall study: Anti-thymocyte globulin induction, then tacrolimus and steroids for roughly 3 years, went to all recipients. Study results and limitations: Some patients had graft-donor T cell macrochimerism. In their allografts, the ratios of graft-versus-host to host-versus-graft T cell clones were high. Peak GvH clone levels in circulation were associated with early post-transplant HvG declines. GvH clones occurred in recipient marrow; some first appeared in ileum or blood.

V trimming: 1 base; J trimming: 2 bases; junction bases outside the gene matches: 6. Germline V gene sequence: CDR1 SGHTS, CDR2 YDEGEE. CDR3 length: 16 amino acids. The table came from immunoSEQ multiplex PCR; TCRdb's copy has only in-frame clones and leaves some out. The sample records about 70,000 clones, approximately 93% being singletons. The receptor was isolated from a human donor who received an intestinal transplant. The chain recombines TRBV5-8 with TRBJ1-2, with 9 nucleotides matching TRBD1. The material was unstimulated CD8+ T cells sorted from spleen or lymph node cells, obtained before intestinal transplant. CDR3 DNA sequence: TGTGCCAGCAGCTTGAAACGGACAGGGGCCAACTATGGCTACACCTTC. This codes for CASSLKRTGANYGYTF.